A selection of T cell receptor beta chains follows, all from one sample in a study of CD8 T cells in ankylosing spondylitis. TCRdb itself ran the 5' RACE reads through MiXCR, one entry per CDR3 protein. This sample has fewer than 400,000 distinct CDR3 sequences, with approximately 20% found just once. The sample comprised blood, either unsorted or a sorted T cell fraction (not recorded which). The receptors were gathered from a male donor with ankylosing spondylitis. The CDR3 runs from the conserved cysteine through the conserved F or W. D genes are given only for firm matches. For some rows the clone size is stated as once, few or many, or as a class when expanded; others skip it.

d_gene	v_gene	j_gene	abundance	CDR3nt	CDR3aa
TRBD2	TRBV12-5	TRBJ2-1	-	TGTGCTAGTGGTTCCACCCTCCTAGCGGGAGACTACAATGAGCAGTTCTTC	CASGSTLLAGDYNEQFF
TRBD1	TRBV7-9	TRBJ1-5	-	TGTGCCAGCAGCTTAGGCATCGGGACAGACTACAATCAGCCCCAGCATTTT	CASSLGIGTDYNQPQHF
TRBD1	TRBV29-1	TRBJ2-7	-	TGCAGCGTTGTCGGCAGGGGGTACGAGCAGTACTTC	CSVVGRGYEQYF
-	TRBV9	TRBJ2-1	-	TGTGCCAGCAGCGTCGTCGGGGCGTACAATGAGCAGTTCTTC	CASSVVGAYNEQFF
-	TRBV29-1	TRBJ2-7	-	TGCAGCGTTAGTGACTACGAGCAGTACTTC	CSVSDYEQYF
TRBD1	TRBV12-3/TRBV12-4	TRBJ1-6	-	TGTGCCAGCAGGGGGACAGGCCTTATTAATTCACCCCTCCACTTT	CASRGTGLINSPLHF
-	TRBV7-3	TRBJ2-3	-	TGTGCCAGCAGCCCCGGGGGGCTAGCCGGGAGATACGGAGATACGCAGTATTTT	CASSPGGLAGRYGDTQYF
TRBD2	TRBV11-3	TRBJ2-3	-	TGTGCCAGCAGCGATCTTACTCGGGAGGGCACAGATACGCAGTATTTT	CASSDLTREGTDTQYF
-	TRBV18	TRBJ2-2	-	TGTGCCAGCTCACCGATTCAGGTTCCGCACACCGGGGAGCTGTTTTTT	CASSPIQVPHTGELFF
TRBD1	TRBV6-2/TRBV6-3	TRBJ2-1	few	TGTGCCAGCAGTACGACCCGGGACAGAATATCCAATGAGCAGTTCTTC	CASSTTRDRISNEQFF
-	TRBV18	TRBJ2-7	-	TGTGCCAGCTCTAAGGCTTTCGCGGGGAGCTCCTACGAGCAGTACTTC	CASSKAFAGSSYEQYF
-	TRBV19	TRBJ1-6	-	TGTGCCAGTAGTATCCCGACGAATTCACCCCTCCACTTT	CASSIPTNSPLHF
-	TRBV4-2	TRBJ2-1	-	TGTGCCAGCAGCCAAGGACTTGGTGATGAGCAGTTCTTC	CASSQGLGDEQFF